These 29 T cell receptor beta chains were sequenced from one sample in a study of T-cell memory formation after mild COVID-19. TCRdb reprocessed the 5' RACE reads with MiXCR, giving one entry per CDR3 protein. The data show a few hundred thousand distinct CDR3 sequences, 27% seen once. Sequencing was performed on PBMCs or a T cell subset sorted from them (not recorded which). The receptors were gathered from an adult woman who had mild COVID-19 (a few samples of this study predate the infection). Cell type and time point are not known.

The J gene is TRBJ1-2, the V gene TRBV30; 7 nucleotides agree with TRBD1. Germline values: CDR1 GTSNPN, CDR2 SVGIG (reference sequence). V gave up 6 bases and J gave up 4 bases; unmatched junction bases: 8. The length of the CDR3 is 13 residues. CDR3 bases: TGTGCCTGCCTAACAGGGGTAATCTATGGCTACACCTTC. This translates into CACLTGVIYGYTF. Based on the CDR3 plus reference TRBV30 and TRBJ1-2, the full variable domain is SQTIHQWPATLVQPVGSPLSLECTVEGTSNPNLYWYRQAAGRGLQLLFYSVGIGQISSEVPQNLSASRPQDRQFILSSKKLLLSDSGFYLCACLTGVIYGYTFGSGTRLTVV.

The chain carries TRBV5-1 and TRBJ1-1; D gene ambiguous. V dropped 3 bases and J dropped 2 bases, with 14 bases sitting between them. Germline V gene data show CDR1 as SGHRS and CDR2 as YFSETQ. The CDR3 has 15 residues. The CDR3 region is CASSSTSIPNTEAFF. The DNA for the CDR3 is TGCGCCAGCAGCTCGACGTCTATCCCCAACACTGAAGCTTTCTTT.

The sample holds a few counts of this clonotype. This chain connects TRBV7-2 to TRBJ1-3; D gene ambiguous. V lost 8 bases to trimming and J lost 1 base, with 12 bases between them. CDR3 length: 14 amino acids. Germline CDR1 reads SGHTA; CDR2 reads FQGNSA. Written as DNA, the CDR3 is TGTGCCAGCCGCGCCGGAGGGTCTGGAAACACCATATATTTT. This gives the protein CASRAGGSGNTIYF.

The CDR3, as DNA: TGTGCCAGCAGTTTAGGACTCACGTCATACAATGAGCAGTTCTTC. It codes for CASSLGLTSYNEQFF. This chain connects TRBV12-3 or TRBV12-4 to TRBJ2-1; D remains ambiguous. This CDR3 spans 15 amino acids. V was cut by 1 base and J by 4 bases, with 11 bases left in between.

This clonotype was seen more than once but under ten times. The chain is built from TRBV24-1 and TRBJ2-5; 8 bases align to TRBD1. This CDR3 region has 16 residues. V trimming: 4 bases; J trimming: 3 bases; junction bases outside the gene matches: 9. CDR1 and CDR2 from the germline V gene are KGHDR and SFDVKD. The CDR3 DNA reads as TGTGCCACCAGTGACCCTGCCGGACAGGGCAAAGAGACCCAGTACTTC. Its translation: CATSDPAGQGKETQYF.

The count of this clonotype is one. The rearrangement links TRBV27 to TRBJ1-5; D ambiguous. The CDR3 runs to 13 residues. Per germline, CDR1 MNHEY and CDR2 SMNVEV (reference sequence). Trimming removed 6 bases at V and 2 bases at J, with 8 bases between. The CDR3 loop is CASRRSGNQPQHF. CDR3 sequence (DNA): TGTGCCAGCAGACGTAGTGGCAATCAGCCCCAGCATTTT.

The table lists this clonotype with a few counts. The chain links TRBV7-2 to TRBJ1-1, with D perhaps matching TRBD1 (6 bases). Germline CDR1 reads SGHTA; CDR2 reads FQGNSA. This CDR3 has 14 residues. Trimming removed 4 bases from V and 4 bases from J, with 13 bases in between. The CDR3: CASSSNGGPTEAFF. DNA for the CDR3: TGTGCCAGCAGCTCAAACGGGGGGCCCACTGAAGCTTTCTTT.

Remarks on this clonotype: Germline is not matched at one junction end, which may reflect a read error. The chain is built from TRBV4-3 and TRBJ1-5; perhaps TRBD1 as D (6 bases). Germline V gives CDR1 LGHNA, CDR2 YSLEER. The CDR3 consists of 14 residues. The CDR3 DNA follows: TGCGCCAACGCTAAGGGGGAGGGCAACCAGCCCCAGCATTTT. This codes for CANAKGEGNQPQHF.

V usage is TRBV4-2 and J usage is TRBJ1-1, with 7 positions matching TRBD1. Germline CDR1 reads LGHNA; CDR2 reads YNFKEQ. This CDR3 has 15 amino acids. The V gene end was trimmed by 0 bases and the J gene end by 5 bases; junction bases not matched to a gene: 6. CDR3 in amino acids: CASSQETGLRTEAFF. The CDR3, as DNA: TGTGCCAGCAGCCAAGAGACAGGGCTGAGGACTGAAGCTTTCTTT.

This clonotype has just a few counts. The genes are TRBV12-3 or TRBV12-4 and TRBJ1-5; TRBD1 is a possible D gene (6 bases). The CDR3 is 16 amino acids. Trimming pared 2 bases from V and 3 bases from J, leaving 14 bases between. The CDR3 DNA reads as TGTGCCAGCAGTTTAAAAGGTGGGGGCTCCAATCAGCCCCAGCATTTT. The encoded protein is CASSLKGGGSNQPQHF.

The table lists this clonotype with a few counts. CDR3 sequence: CASSPGVVLTEVNRHEQYF. The CDR3 DNA reads as TGTGCCAGCAGCCCAGGGGTGGTGCTGACCGAGGTGAACAGACACGAGCAGTACTTC. V and J are TRBV6-2 or TRBV6-3 and TRBJ2-7; the D gene is possibly TRBD1 (6 bases). The CDR3 is made up of 19 amino acids. Deletions cut 6 bases from V and 5 bases from J, with 32 bases between. From germline, CDR1 is MNHEY and CDR2 SVGEGT.

The V and J genes are TRBV7-8 and TRBJ2-5; 10 nucleotides align to TRBD1. J was trimmed by 3 bases and V by 4 bases; bases with no gene match: 8. This CDR3 spans 16 amino acids. Germline V gene lookup returns CDR1 SGHVS and CDR2 FQNEAQ. Written as DNA, the CDR3 is TGTGCCAGCAGCTATAAGACCGGGACAGGGGAAGAGACCCAGTACTTC. Its translation: CASSYKTGTGEETQYF.

The table lists this clonotype with a few counts. V gene TRBV20-1 combines with J gene TRBJ2-1; D is ambiguous. The CDR3 contains 18 residues. Germline loops: CDR1 DFQATT, CDR2 SNEGSKA (reference sequence). V lost 0 bases to trimming and J lost 7 bases, with 25 bases between them. The CDR3: CSARDLHSGPNFGNEQFF. The CDR3 coding sequence is TGCAGTGCTAGAGATCTCCACTCAGGACCTAATTTTGGGAATGAGCAGTTCTTC.

The chain links TRBV4-3 to TRBJ2-6; D is possibly TRBD1 (6 bases). Germline lookup yields CDR1 LGHNA and CDR2 YSLEER. V dropped 5 bases and J dropped 0 bases, with 11 bases sitting between them. This CDR3 comprises 16 residues. CDR3 in DNA: TGCGCCAGCAGCATGGACAGTTTCTCTGGGGCCAACGTCCTGACTTTC. This encodes CASSMDSFSGANVLTF.

The J gene is TRBJ1-2, the V gene TRBV14; tentatively, D is TRBD1 (5 bases). Germline V gives CDR1 SGHDN, CDR2 FVKESK. The CDR3 contains 15 residues. Deletions cut 1 base from V and 6 bases from J, with 15 bases between. For the CDR3, the DNA is TGTGCCAGCAGCCAAGTAACGGCAGGGTTAAATGGCTACACCTTC. Amino acids: CASSQVTAGLNGYTF.

Only a few counts were recorded for this clonotype. The chain combines TRBV7-9 with TRBJ2-5; 9 bases are a match to TRBD2. Per the germline V gene, CDR1 is SEHNR and CDR2 is FQNEAQ (reference sequence). Germline trimming cut 5 bases from V and 2 bases from J; bases unmatched to any gene: 9. This CDR3 comprises 16 residues. The CDR3, as DNA: TGTGCCAGCAGCCTACGACTAGCGGAGTCGCAAGAGACCCAGTACTTC. Amino acids: CASSLRLAESQETQYF.

In nucleotides, the CDR3 is TGTGCCAGCAGCCCGGCCCAGGGGCTGAACTACGAGCAGTACTTC. Translated: CASSPAQGLNYEQYF. J is TRBJ2-7 and V is TRBV12-3 or TRBV12-4, with a weak D call TRBD1 (6 bases). V lost 6 bases, J lost 3 bases, and 18 bases lay in between. The CDR3 runs to 15 residues.

This clonotype has only a few counts. The chain links TRBV11-2 to TRBJ2-1; TRBD1 matches 7 bases. This CDR3 contains 16 residues. The J segment lost 1 base and the V segment lost 6 bases, leaving 9 bases of the junction unmatched. Germline CDR1 SGHAT, CDR2 FQNNGV. CDR3 residues: CASRRTGDRSYNEQFF. The DNA of the CDR3 is TGTGCCAGCAGACGAACAGGGGATAGGTCCTACAATGAGCAGTTCTTC.

This clonotype occurred a few times. J is TRBJ2-5 and V is TRBV4-1, with D hard to call. Trimming took 1 base from V and 5 from J, leaving 8 bases between them. The CDR3 has 13 amino acids. The V gene's germline CDR1 is MGHRA and CDR2 YSYEKL. The CDR3 sequence is CASSQGVIETQYF. CDR3 DNA sequence: TGCGCCAGCAGCCAAGGAGTGATTGAGACCCAGTACTTC.

The chain carries TRBV5-1 and TRBJ2-3; 13 positions agree with TRBD2. The V gene end was trimmed by 0 bases and the J gene end by 4 bases; junction bases not matched to a gene: 2. The germline V gene encodes CDR1 SGHRS and CDR2 YFSETQ. The CDR3 has 16 residues. CDR3 nucleotide sequence: TGCGCCAGCAGCTTGGGCGGACTAGCGGGGGCAGATACGCAGTATTTT. It specifies CASSLGGLAGADTQYF. Based on the CDR3 plus reference TRBV5-1 and TRBJ2-3, the full variable domain is KAGVTQTPRYLIKTRGQQVTLSCSPISGHRSVSWYQQTPGQGLQFLFEYFSETQRNKGNFPGRFSGRQFSNSRSEMNVSTLELGDSALYLCASSLGGLAGADTQYFGPGTRLTVL.

The J gene is TRBJ2-3, the V gene TRBV28; 10 bases line up with TRBD2. CDR1 MDHEN and CDR2 SYDVKM come from the germline V gene. This CDR3 region has 15 residues. With 1 base clipped from V and 5 bases from J, the junction kept 3 bases outside the gene matches. CDR3 protein: CASSLFTSGKDTQYF. The CDR3 nucleotides read TGTGCCAGCAGTTTATTTACTAGCGGGAAAGATACGCAGTATTTT.

The rearrangement joins TRBV5-1 to TRBJ1-3; D might be TRBD1 (6 bases). CDR1 and CDR2 from the germline V gene are SGHRS and YFSETQ. Deletions cut 3 bases from V and 3 bases from J, with 13 bases between. This CDR3 contains 15 residues. CDR3 sequence: CASSWRGGDGNTIYF. The DNA for the CDR3 is TGCGCCAGCAGCTGGAGAGGGGGAGATGGAAACACCATATATTTT.

Comments on this clonotype: A read error may produce the germline difference seen at one junction end. V usage is TRBV5-6 and J usage is TRBJ1-2, with 10 bases aligning to TRBD1. Germline V lookup: CDR1 SGHDT, CDR2 YYEEEE. The CDR3 contains 15 residues. This CDR3 reads CASRLATGGSYGYTF. In DNA form, the CDR3 reads TGTGCCAGCAGGCTCGCGACAGGGGGCAGCTATGGATACACCTTC.

J is TRBJ2-7 and V is TRBV27; D is possibly TRBD2 (5 bases). Trimming cost V 3 bases and J 0 bases, with 9 bases left between them. CDR1 is MNHEY, CDR2 SMNVEV, per germline (reference sequence). The CDR3 contains 14 residues. DNA for the CDR3: TGTGCCAGCAGTTTCGGCGGGTTCTCCTACGAGCAGTACTTC. It encodes CASSFGGFSYEQYF.

The sample holds a few counts of this clonotype. The chain recombines TRBV7-6 with TRBJ2-5; the match to TRBD1 covers 7 bases. V trimming: 6 bases; J trimming: 4 bases; junction bases outside the gene matches: 5. Germline CDR1 reads SGHVS; CDR2 reads FNYEAQ. The CDR3 consists of 13 residues. DNA of the CDR3: TGTGCCAGCAGTAAAAACAGGGGAGAGACCCAGTACTTC. It encodes CASSKNRGETQYF.

The V call is TRBV5-4, the J call TRBJ1-2; D is undetermined. The V gene's germline CDR1 is SGHNT and CDR2 YYREEE (reference sequence). V was shortened by 0 bases and J by 3 bases, with 9 bases between the two germline ends. CDR3 size: 14 residues. The CDR3 loop reads CASSLAARDYGYTF. The CDR3 coding sequence is TGTGCCAGCAGCTTGGCGGCCCGGGACTATGGCTACACCTTC.

This clonotype was seen at least ten times. The rearrangement uses TRBV2 and TRBJ2-1; D is undetermined. The ends were cut back, 6 bases at V and 5 bases at J, with 5 bases in the middle. The CDR3 sequence is 11 residues long. In germline, CDR1 is SNHLY, CDR2 FYNNEI. The CDR3 coding sequence is TGTGCCAGCAGCGAGAACAATGAGCAGTTCTTC. This translates into CASSENNEQFF. Full variable domain (remainder filled in from reference TRBV2 and TRBJ2-1): EPEVTQTPSHQVTQMGQEVILRCVPISNHLYFYWYRQILGQKVEFLVSFYNNEISEKSEIFDDQFSVERPDGSNFTLKIRSTKLEDSAMYFCASSENNEQFFGPGTRLTVL.

This clonotype occurred a few times. The V call is TRBV7-8, the J call TRBJ1-3; D gene unclear. The V gene's germline CDR1 is SGHVS and CDR2 FQNEAQ. The length of the CDR3 is 17 residues. V was trimmed by 0 bases and J by 0 bases, leaving 12 bases between them. CDR3 coding DNA: TGTGCCAGCAGCTTAGCCAGACACCCGAGCTCTGGAAACACCATATATTTT. Translating it yields CASSLARHPSSGNTIYF.

The sample holds a few counts of this clonotype. V is TRBV15 and J is TRBJ2-2, with D unresolved. The CDR3 is 12 amino acids. Trimming stripped 3 bases from V and 5 bases from J, with 4 bases between. Per the germline V gene, CDR1 is LNHNV and CDR2 is YYDKDF (reference sequence). Written as DNA, the CDR3 is TGTGCCACCAGCAGGCCGACCGGGGAGCTGTTTTTT. Translated, it gives CATSRPTGELFF.